The clone carrying this TCR beta chain was observed a few times. Its matching antigen is unknown. This entry belongs to a study of T cells after yellow fever vaccination. General observations from the study: Abundant clonotypes from the bulk population could get into FACS-sorted repertoires as contaminants.

This CDR3 has 17 amino acids. Germline CDR1 and CDR2: SGHRS and YFSETQ. Trimming cost V 5 bases and J 3 bases, with 20 bases left between them. A 5'RACE template-switching step, the method used to make TCR cDNA, added a universal primer site and UMIs. A single record per CDR3 protein comes from TCRdb applying MiXCR to the 5' RACE reads. The sample has 310,000 or so distinct CDR3 sequences; 6.8% are singletons. This specimen was PBMCs, taken 45 days after the first yellow fever vaccination. The chain combines TRBV5-1 with TRBJ1-4; no reliable D call. The origin of this receptor is a man aged 18 to 29 who received the YFV17D yellow fever vaccine. For the CDR3, the DNA is TGCGCCAGCAGTTACGAAGAGCGTCGGTCCTCTAATGAAAAACTGTTTTTT. This sequence encodes CASSYEERRSSNEKLFF.